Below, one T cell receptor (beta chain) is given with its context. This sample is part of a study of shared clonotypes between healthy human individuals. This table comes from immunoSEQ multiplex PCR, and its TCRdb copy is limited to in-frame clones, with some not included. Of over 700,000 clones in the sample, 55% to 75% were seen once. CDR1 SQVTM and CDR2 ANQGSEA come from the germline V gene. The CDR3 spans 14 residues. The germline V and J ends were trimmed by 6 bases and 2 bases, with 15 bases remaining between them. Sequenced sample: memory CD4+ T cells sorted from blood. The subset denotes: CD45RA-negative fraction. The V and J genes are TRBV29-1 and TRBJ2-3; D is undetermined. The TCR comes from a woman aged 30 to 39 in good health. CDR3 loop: CSVKGPAPTDTQYF. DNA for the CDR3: TGCAGCGTGAAGGGTCCAGCGCCCACAGATACGCAGTATTTT.